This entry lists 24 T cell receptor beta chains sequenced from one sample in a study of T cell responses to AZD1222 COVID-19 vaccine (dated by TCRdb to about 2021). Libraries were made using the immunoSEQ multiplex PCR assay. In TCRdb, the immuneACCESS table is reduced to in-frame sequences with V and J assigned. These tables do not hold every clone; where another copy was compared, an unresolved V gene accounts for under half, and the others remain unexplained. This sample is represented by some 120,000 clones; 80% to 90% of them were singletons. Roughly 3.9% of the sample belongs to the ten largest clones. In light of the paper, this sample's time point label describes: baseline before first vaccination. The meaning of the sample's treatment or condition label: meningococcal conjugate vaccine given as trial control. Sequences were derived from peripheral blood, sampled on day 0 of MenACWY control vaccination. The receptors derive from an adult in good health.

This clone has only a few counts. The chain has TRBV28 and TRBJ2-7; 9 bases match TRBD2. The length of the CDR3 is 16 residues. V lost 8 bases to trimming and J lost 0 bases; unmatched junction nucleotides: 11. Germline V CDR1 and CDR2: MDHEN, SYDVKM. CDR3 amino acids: CASAGGRLSISYEQYF. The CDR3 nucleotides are TGTGCCAGCGCGGGGGGGAGGTTATCCATCTCCTACGAGCAGTACTTC.

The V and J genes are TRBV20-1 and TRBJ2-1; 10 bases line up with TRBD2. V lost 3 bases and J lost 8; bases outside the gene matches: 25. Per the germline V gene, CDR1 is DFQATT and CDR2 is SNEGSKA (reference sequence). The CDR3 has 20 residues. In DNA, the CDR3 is TGCAGTGCTAGTGATCCCGTCGGCACTAGCGGGGCTCACGTAGGTGATGAGCAGTTCTTC. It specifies CSASDPVGTSGAHVGDEQFF.

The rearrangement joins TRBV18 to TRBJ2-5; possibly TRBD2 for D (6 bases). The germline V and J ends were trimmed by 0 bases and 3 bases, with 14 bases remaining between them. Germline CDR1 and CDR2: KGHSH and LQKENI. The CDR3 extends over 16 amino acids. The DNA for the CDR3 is TGTGCCAGCTCACCACCAGGGGCGGGACCAAAAGAGACCCAGTACTTC. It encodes CASSPPGAGPKETQYF.

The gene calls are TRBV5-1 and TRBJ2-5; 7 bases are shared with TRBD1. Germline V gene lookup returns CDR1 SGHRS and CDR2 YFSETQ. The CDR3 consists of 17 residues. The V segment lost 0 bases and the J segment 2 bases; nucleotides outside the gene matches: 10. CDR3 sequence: CASSLGPGQKTQETQYF. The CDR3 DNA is TGCGCCAGCAGCTTGGGACCGGGACAGAAGACGCAAGAGACCCAGTACTTC.

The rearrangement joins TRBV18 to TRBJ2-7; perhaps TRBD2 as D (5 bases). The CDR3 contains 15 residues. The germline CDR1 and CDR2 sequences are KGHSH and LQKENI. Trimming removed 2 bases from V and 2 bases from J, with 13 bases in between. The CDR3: CASSPTPKRAYEQYF. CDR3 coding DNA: TGTGCCAGCTCACCAACTCCAAAGAGGGCCTACGAGCAGTACTTC.

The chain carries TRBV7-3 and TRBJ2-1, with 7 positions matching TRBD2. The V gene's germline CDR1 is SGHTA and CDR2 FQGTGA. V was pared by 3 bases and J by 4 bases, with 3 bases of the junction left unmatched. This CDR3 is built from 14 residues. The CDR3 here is CASSFTGGYNEQFF. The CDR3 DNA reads TGTGCCAGCAGCTTTACGGGGGGTTACAATGAGCAGTTCTTC.

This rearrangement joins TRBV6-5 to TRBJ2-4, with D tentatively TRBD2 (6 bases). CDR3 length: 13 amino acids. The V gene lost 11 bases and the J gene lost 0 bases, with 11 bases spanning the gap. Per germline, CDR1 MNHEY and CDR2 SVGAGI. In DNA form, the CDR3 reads TGTGCCTCGGGGCGGGGAGCCAAAAACATTCAGTACTTC. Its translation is CASGRGAKNIQYF.

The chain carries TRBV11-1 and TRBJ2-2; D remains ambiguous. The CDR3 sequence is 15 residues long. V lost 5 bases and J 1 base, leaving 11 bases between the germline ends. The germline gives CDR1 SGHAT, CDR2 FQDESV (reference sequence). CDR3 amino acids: CASSPSSRNTGELFF. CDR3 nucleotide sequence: TGTGCCAGCAGCCCCAGTTCGAGGAACACCGGGGAGCTGTTTTTT. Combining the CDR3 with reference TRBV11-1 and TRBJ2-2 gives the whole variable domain EAEVAQSPRYKITEKSQAVAFWCDPISGHATLYWYRQILGQGPELLVQFQDESVVDDSQLPKDRFSAERLKGVDSTLKIQPAELGDSAMYLCASSPSSRNTGELFFGEGSRLTVL.

Here the CDR3 reads CASSLARAINSPLHF. DNA for the CDR3: TGTGCCAGCAGCTTAGCGCGGGCAATTAATTCACCCCTCCACTTT. J is TRBJ1-6 and V is TRBV7-2; D remains ambiguous. Trimming left V 0 bases short and J 6 bases short, with 9 bases between. Germline CDR1 SGHTA, CDR2 FQGNSA. CDR3 length equals 15 residues.

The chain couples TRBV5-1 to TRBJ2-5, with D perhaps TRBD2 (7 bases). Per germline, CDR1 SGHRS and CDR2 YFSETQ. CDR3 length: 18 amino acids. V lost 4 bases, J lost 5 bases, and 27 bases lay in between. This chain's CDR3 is CASSPTIGRRGLWETQYF. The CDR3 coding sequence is TGCGCCAGCAGCCCGACCATCGGCCGGCGGGGGCTATGGGAGACCCAGTACTTC.

CDR3 in DNA: TGCGCCAGCAGCTCGGGGACAGGGTCACGCACAGATACGCAGTATTTT. It specifies CASSSGTGSRTDTQYF. The chain uses TRBV5-1 and TRBJ2-3; TRBD1 matches at 9 bases. This CDR3 region has 16 residues. J lost 1 base, V lost 3 bases, and 6 bases had no gene match. Germline assignment: CDR1 SGHRS and CDR2 YFSETQ.

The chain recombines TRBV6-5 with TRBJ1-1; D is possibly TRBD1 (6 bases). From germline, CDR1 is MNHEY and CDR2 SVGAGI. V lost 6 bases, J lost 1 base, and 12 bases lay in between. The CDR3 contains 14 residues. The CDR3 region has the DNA TGTGCCAGCAGCTTGCAGGGGACGAACACTGAAGCTTTCTTT. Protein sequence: CASSLQGTNTEAFF.

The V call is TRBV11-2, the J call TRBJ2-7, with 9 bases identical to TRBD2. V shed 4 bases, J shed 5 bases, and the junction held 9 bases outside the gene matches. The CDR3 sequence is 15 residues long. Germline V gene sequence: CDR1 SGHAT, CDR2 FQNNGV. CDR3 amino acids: CASSSRGGFSNEQYF. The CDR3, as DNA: TGTGCCAGCAGCTCGCGGGGGGGCTTTTCCAACGAGCAGTACTTC.

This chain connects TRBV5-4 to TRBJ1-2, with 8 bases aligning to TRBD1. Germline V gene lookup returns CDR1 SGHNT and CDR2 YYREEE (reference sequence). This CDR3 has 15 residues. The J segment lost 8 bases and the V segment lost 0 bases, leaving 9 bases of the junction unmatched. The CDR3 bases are TGTGCCAGCAGCTTGGCTGCCGGACAGGGAGGCGGCTACACCTTC. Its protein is CASSLAAGQGGGYTF.

The CDR3 bases are TGTGCCAGCAGCTTAGGGCAGTTAGTCCCCTACGAGCAGTACTTC. This gives the protein CASSLGQLVPYEQYF. This chain uses TRBV11-2 with TRBJ2-7; no clear D. This CDR3 has 15 amino acids. V dropped 1 base and J dropped 2 bases, with 12 bases sitting between them. Germline CDR1 SGHAT, CDR2 FQNNGV.

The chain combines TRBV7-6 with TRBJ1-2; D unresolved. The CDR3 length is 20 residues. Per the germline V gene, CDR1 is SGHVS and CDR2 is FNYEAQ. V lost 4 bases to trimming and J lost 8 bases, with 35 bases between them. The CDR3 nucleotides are TGTGCCAGCAGCTCTCGACGGAGCCTAATTCCGGGCCGCGAGGATAAAGGCTACACCTTC. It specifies CASSSRRSLIPGREDKGYTF.

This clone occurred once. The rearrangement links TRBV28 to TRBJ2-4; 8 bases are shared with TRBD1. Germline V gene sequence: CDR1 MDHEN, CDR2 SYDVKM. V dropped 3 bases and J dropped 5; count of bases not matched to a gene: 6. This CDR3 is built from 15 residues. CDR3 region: CASSFLGQAENIQYF. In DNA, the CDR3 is TGTGCCAGCAGTTTCTTGGGACAGGCTGAAAACATTCAGTACTTC.

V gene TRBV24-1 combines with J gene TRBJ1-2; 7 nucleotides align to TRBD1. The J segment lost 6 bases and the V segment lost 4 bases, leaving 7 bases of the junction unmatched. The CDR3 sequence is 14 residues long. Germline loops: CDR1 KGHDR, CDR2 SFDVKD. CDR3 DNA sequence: TGTGCCACCAGTGAAACGACAGGGACCAATGGCTACACCTTC. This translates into CATSETTGTNGYTF.

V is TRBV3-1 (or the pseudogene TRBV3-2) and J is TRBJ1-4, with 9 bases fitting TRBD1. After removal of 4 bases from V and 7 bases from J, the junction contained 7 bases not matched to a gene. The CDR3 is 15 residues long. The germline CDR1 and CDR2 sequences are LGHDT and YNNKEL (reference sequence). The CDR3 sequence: CASSPSGTGSEKLFF. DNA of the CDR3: TGTGCCAGCAGCCCTTCCGGGACAGGGAGTGAAAAACTGTTTTTT.

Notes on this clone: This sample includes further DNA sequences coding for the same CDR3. CDR3 protein: CASSLPGTEAFF. CDR3 nucleotides: TGCGCCAGCAGCCTACCCGGGACTGAAGCTTTCTTT. V usage is TRBV5-1 and J usage is TRBJ1-1; D gene unclear. V was cut by 4 bases and J by 5 bases, with 9 bases left in between. The CDR3 loop spans 12 amino acids. Germline V CDR1 and CDR2: SGHRS, YFSETQ. The variable domain in full, completed from reference TRBV5-1 and TRBJ1-1, reads KAGVTQTPRYLIKTRGQQVTLSCSPISGHRSVSWYQQTPGQGLQFLFEYFSETQRNKGNFPGRFSGRQFSNSRSEMNVSTLELGDSALYLCASSLPGTEAFFGQGTRLTVV.

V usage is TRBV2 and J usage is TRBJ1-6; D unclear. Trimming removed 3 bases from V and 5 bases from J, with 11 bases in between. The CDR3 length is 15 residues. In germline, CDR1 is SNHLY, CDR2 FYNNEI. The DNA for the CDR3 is TGTGCCAGCAGTGAGGCGCAGAGAAATAATTCACCCCTCCACTTT. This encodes CASSEAQRNNSPLHF.

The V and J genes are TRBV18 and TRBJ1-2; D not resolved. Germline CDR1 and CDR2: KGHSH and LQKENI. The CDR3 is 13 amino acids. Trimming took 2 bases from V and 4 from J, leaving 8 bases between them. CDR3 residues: CASSPKETYGYTF. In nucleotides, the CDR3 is TGTGCCAGCTCACCAAAGGAAACCTATGGCTACACCTTC.

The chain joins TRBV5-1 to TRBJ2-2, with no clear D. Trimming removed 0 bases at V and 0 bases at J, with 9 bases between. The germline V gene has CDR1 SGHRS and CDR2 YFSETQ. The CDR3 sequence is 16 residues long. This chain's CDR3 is CASSLDGGSNTGELFF. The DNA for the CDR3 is TGCGCCAGCAGCTTGGATGGCGGATCGAACACCGGGGAGCTGTTTTTT.

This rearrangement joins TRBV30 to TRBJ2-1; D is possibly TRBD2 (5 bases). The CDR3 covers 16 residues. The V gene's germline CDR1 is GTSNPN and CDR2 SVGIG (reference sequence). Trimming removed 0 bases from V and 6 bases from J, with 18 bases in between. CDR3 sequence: CAWSVPPRGLPNEQFF. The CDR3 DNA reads TGTGCCTGGAGTGTTCCGCCTAGAGGGCTTCCCAATGAGCAGTTCTTC.